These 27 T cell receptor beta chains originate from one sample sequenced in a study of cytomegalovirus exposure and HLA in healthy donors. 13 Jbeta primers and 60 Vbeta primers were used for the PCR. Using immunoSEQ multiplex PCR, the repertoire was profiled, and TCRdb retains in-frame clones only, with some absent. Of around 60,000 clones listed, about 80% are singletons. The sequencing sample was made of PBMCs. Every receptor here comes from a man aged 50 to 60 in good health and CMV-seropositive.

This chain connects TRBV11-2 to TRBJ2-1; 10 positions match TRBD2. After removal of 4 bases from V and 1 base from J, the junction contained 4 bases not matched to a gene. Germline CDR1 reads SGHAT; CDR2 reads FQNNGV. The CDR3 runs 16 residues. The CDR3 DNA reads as TGTGCCAGCAGCTCTCCTAGCGGGAGTTCCTACAATGAGCAGTTCTTC. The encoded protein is CASSSPSGSSYNEQFF.

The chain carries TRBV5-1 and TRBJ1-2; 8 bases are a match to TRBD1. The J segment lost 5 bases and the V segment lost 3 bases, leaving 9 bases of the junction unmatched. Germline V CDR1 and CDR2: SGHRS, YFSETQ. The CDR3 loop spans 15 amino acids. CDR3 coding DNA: TGCGCCAGCAGCTCCCCGGACAGGGCCTTATATGGCTACACCTTC. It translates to CASSSPDRALYGYTF.

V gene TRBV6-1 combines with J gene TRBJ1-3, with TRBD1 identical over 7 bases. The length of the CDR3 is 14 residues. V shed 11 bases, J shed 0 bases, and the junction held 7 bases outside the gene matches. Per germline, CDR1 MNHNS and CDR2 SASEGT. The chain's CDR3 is CAARTGPSGNTIYF. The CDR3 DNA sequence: TGTGCCGCTCGGACAGGCCCCTCTGGAAACACCATATATTTT.

Written as DNA, the CDR3 is TGTGCCAGCAGCGTAGCTACAGGGGCTGACTATGGCTACACCTTC. It translates to CASSVATGADYGYTF. V and J are TRBV9 and TRBJ1-2; 7 positions agree with TRBD1. Trimming cost V 0 bases and J 3 bases; bases outside gene matches: 5. Germline V gene lookup returns CDR1 SGDLS and CDR2 YYNGEE. There are 15 residues in the CDR3.

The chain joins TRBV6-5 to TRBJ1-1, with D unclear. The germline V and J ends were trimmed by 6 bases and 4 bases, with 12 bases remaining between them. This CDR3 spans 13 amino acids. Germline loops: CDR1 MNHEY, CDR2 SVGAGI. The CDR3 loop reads CASRGSMGTEAFF. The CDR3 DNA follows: TGTGCCAGCAGGGGCTCGATGGGCACTGAAGCTTTCTTT.

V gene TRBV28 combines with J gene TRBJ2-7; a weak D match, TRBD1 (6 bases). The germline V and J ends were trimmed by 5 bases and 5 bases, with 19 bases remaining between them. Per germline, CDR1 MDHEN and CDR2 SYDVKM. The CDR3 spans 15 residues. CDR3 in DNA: TGTGCCAGCAGTCCGGCCGGGACAATACTTCACGAGCAGTACTTC. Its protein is CASSPAGTILHEQYF. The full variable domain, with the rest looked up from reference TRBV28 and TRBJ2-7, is DVKVTQSSRYLVKRTGEKVFLECVQDMDHENMFWYRQDPGLGLRLIYFSYDVKMKEKGDIPEGYSVSREKKERFSLILESASTNQTSMYLCASSPAGTILHEQYFGPGTRLTVT.

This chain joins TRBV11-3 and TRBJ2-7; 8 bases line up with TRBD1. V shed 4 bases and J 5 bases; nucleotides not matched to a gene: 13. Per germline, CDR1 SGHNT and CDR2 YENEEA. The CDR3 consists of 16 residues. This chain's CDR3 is CASSSRAGTGQHEQYF. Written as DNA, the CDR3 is TGTGCCAGCAGCTCGCGCGCCGGGACAGGTCAACACGAGCAGTACTTC.

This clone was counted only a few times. This chain's CDR3 is CASSLAPSGANVLTF. The CDR3 DNA is TGCGCCAGCAGCTTGGCTCCCTCTGGGGCCAACGTCCTGACTTTC. The rearrangement uses TRBV5-1 and TRBJ2-6; D uncertain. The germline V gene has CDR1 SGHRS and CDR2 YFSETQ. Trimming shortened V by 0 bases and J by 0 bases, and 4 bases separated the two germline ends. The CDR3 has 15 amino acids.

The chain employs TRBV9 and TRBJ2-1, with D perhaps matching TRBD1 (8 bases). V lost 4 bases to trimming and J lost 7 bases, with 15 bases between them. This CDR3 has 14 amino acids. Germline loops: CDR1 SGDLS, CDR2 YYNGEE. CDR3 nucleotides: TGTGCCAGCAGCCCGTACAGGGGGGGGAATGAGCAGTTCTTC. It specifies CASSPYRGGNEQFF.

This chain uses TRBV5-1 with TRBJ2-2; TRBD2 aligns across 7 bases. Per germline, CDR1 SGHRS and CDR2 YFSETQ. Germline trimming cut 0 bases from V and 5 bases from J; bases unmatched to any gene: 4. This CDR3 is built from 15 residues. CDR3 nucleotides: TGCGCCAGCAGCTTGGGGACTAGGATAACCGGGGAGCTGTTTTTT. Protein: CASSLGTRITGELFF.

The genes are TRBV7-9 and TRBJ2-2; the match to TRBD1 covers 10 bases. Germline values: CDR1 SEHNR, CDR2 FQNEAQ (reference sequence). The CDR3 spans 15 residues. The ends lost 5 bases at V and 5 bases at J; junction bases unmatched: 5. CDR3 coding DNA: TGTGCCAGCAGCCGGACAGGGGGTCGTACCGGGGAGCTGTTTTTT. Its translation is CASSRTGGRTGELFF.

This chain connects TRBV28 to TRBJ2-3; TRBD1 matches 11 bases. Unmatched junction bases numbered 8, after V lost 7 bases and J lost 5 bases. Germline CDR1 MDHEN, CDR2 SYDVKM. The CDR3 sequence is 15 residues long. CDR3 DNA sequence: TGTGCCAGCACCAAGGACAGGGGGCACCGAGATACGCAGTATTTT. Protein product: CASTKDRGHRDTQYF. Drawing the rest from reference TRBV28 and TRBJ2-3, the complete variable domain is DVKVTQSSRYLVKRTGEKVFLECVQDMDHENMFWYRQDPGLGLRLIYFSYDVKMKEKGDIPEGYSVSREKKERFSLILESASTNQTSMYLCASTKDRGHRDTQYFGPGTRLTVL.

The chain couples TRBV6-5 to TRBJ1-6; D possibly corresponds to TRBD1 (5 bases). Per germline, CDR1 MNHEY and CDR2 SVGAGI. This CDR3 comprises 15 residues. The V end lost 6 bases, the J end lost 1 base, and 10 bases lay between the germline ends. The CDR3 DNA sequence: TGTGCCAGCAGCCACCAGGGATCCTATAATTCACCCCTCCACTTT. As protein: CASSHQGSYNSPLHF.

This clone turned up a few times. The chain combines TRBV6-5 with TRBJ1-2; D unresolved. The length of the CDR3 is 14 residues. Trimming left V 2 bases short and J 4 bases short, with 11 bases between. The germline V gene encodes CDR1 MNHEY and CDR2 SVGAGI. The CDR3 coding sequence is TGTGCCAGCAGTTACCCACGTGGGAGCTATGGCTACACCTTC. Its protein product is CASSYPRGSYGYTF.

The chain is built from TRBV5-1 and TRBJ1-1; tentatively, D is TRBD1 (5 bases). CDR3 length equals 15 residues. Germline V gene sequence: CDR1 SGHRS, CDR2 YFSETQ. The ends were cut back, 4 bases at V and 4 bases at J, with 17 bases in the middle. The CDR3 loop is CASSPDPRGGTEAFF. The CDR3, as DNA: TGCGCCAGCAGCCCGGACCCCCGGGGGGGCACTGAAGCTTTCTTT.

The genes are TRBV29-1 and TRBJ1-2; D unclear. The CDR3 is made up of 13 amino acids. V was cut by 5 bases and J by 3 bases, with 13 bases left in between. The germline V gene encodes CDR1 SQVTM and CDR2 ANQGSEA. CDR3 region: CSVQTGVHYGYTF. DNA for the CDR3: TGCAGCGTTCAAACCGGGGTGCACTATGGCTACACCTTC. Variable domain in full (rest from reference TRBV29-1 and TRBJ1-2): SAVISQKPSRDICQRGTSLTIQCQVDSQVTMMFWYRQQPGQSLTLIATANQGSEATYESGFVIDKFPISRPNLTFSTLTVSNMSPEDSSIYLCSVQTGVHYGYTFGSGTRLTVV.

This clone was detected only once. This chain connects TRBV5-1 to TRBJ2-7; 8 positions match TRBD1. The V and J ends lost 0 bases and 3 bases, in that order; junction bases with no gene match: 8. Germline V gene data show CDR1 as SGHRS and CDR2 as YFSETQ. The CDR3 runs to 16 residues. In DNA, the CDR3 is TGCGCCAGCAGCTTGGCCGGGAGCAGGGGGCGCTACGAGCAGTACTTC. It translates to CASSLAGSRGRYEQYF.

In DNA form, the CDR3 reads TGCGCCAGCAGCCAGGCTAGGGGGGGCTCCGCTGGAAACACCATATATTTT. This sequence encodes CASSQARGGSAGNTIYF. V is TRBV4-3 and J is TRBJ1-3; D perhaps matches TRBD1 (6 bases). Per germline, CDR1 LGHNA and CDR2 YSLEER. This CDR3 comprises 17 residues. V lost 3 bases to trimming and J lost 2 bases, with 17 bases between them.

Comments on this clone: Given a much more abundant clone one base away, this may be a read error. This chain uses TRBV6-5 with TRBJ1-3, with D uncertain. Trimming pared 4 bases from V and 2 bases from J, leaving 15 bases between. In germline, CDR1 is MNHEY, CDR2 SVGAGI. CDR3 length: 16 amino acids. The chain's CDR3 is CASSSQGPGTGNTIYF. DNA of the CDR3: TGTGCCAGCAGTTCCCAAGGGCCCGGGACTGGAAACACCATATATTTT.

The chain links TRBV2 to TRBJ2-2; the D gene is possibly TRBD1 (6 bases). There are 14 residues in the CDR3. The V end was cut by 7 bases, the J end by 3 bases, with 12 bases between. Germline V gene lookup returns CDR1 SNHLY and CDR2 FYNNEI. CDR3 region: CASKTGSDTGELFF. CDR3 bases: TGTGCCAGCAAAACAGGGTCGGACACCGGGGAGCTGTTTTTT.

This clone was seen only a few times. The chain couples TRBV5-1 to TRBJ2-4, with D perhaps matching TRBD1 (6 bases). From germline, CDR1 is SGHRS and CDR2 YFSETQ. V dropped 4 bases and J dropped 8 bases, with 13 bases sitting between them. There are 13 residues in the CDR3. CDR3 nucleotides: TGCGCCAGCAGCCCCCAGGGGAAGGACATTCAGTACTTC. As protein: CASSPQGKDIQYF.

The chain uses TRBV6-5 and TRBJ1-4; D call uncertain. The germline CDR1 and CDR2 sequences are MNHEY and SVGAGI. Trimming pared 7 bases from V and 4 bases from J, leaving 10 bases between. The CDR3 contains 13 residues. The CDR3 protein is CASNREDNEKLFF. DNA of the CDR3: TGTGCCAGCAATAGGGAGGATAATGAAAAACTGTTTTTT.

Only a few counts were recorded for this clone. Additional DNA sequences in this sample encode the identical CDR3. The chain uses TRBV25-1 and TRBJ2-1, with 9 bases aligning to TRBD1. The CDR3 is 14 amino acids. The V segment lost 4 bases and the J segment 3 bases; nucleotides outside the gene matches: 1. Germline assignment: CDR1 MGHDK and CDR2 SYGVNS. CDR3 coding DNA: TGTGCCAGCAGTGGGACAGGGGTCTACAATGAGCAGTTCTTC. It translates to CASSGTGVYNEQFF.

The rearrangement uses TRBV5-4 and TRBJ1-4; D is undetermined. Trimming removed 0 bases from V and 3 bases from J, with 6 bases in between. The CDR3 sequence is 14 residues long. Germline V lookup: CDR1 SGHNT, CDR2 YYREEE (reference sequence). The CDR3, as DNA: TGTGCCAGCAGCTTGGGAGGTTCTAATGAAAAACTGTTTTTT. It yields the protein CASSLGGSNEKLFF.

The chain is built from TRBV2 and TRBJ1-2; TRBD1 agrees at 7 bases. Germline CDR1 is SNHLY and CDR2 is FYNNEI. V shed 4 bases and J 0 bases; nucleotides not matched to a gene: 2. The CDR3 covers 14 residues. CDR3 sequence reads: CASSGQGANYGYTF. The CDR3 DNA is TGTGCCAGCAGTGGACAGGGTGCTAACTATGGCTACACCTTC.

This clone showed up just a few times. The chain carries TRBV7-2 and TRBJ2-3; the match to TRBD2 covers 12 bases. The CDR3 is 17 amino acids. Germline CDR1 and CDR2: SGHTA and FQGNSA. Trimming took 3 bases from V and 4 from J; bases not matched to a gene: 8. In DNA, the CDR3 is TGTGCCAGCAGCTTTCTCCTAGCGGGGGGGCGGTCAGATACGCAGTATTTT. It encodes CASSFLLAGGRSDTQYF.

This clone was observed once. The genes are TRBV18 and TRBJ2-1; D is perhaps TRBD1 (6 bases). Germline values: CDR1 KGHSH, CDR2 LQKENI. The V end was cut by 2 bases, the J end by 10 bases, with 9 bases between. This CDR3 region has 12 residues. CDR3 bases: TGTGCCAGCTCACCAAAGGGACACGAGCAGTTCTTC. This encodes CASSPKGHEQFF.